Shown below are 13 T cell receptor beta chains from a single sample sequenced in a study of cytomegalovirus exposure and HLA in healthy donors. The PCR made use of 60 Vbeta and 13 Jbeta primers. Assay: immunoSEQ multiplex PCR; the TCRdb copy retains only in-frame clones and omits some. This table has about 190,000 clones, over 70% appearing once. The sequenced sample consisted of PBMCs. These receptor sequences come from a woman younger than 30 in good health and CMV-seropositive.

The V call is TRBV4-1, the J call TRBJ2-5, with 7 bases that match TRBD1. The ends lost 0 bases at V and 2 bases at J; junction bases unmatched: 12. The germline V gene encodes CDR1 MGHRA and CDR2 YSYEKL. This CDR3 is built from 18 residues. CDR3 loop: CASSQDKGKHRGQETQYF. The CDR3 nucleotides read TGCGCCAGCAGCCAAGATAAGGGGAAACACAGGGGACAAGAGACCCAGTACTTC.

The V and J genes are TRBV7-9 and TRBJ2-3; no reliable D call. This CDR3 is built from 11 residues. Germline loops: CDR1 SEHNR, CDR2 FQNEAQ (reference sequence). V was shortened by 3 bases and J by 6 bases, with 4 bases between the two germline ends. CDR3 in amino acids: CASSFEDTQYF. Here the CDR3 DNA reads TGTGCCAGCAGCTTCGAGGATACGCAGTATTTT. Variable domain in full (rest from reference TRBV7-9 and TRBJ2-3): DTGVSQNPRHKITKRGQNVTFRCDPISEHNRLYWYRQTLGQGPEFLTYFQNEAQLEKSRLLSDRFSAERPKGSFSTLEIQRTEQGDSAMYLCASSFEDTQYFGPGTRLTVL.

This clone was detected only a few times. The V and J genes are TRBV30 and TRBJ1-4; a weak D match, TRBD1 (5 bases). V was clipped by 5 bases and J by 4 bases, with 14 bases between them. The CDR3 spans 14 residues. Germline V gene sequence: CDR1 GTSNPN, CDR2 SVGIG (reference sequence). Written as DNA, the CDR3 is TGTGCCTGGGAGCCAGGGACTGGTAATGAAAAACTGTTTTTT. Protein sequence: CAWEPGTGNEKLFF.

This clone was observed a handful of times. The chain uses TRBV9 and TRBJ1-2, with D unclear. Germline CDR1 reads SGDLS; CDR2 reads YYNGEE. The CDR3 has 14 amino acids. V was pared by 0 bases and J by 6 bases, with 12 bases between. The CDR3 nucleotides read TGTGCCAGCAGCGTAGTGGGAGGGCCTGATGGCTACACCTTC. It specifies CASSVVGGPDGYTF.

The rearrangement uses TRBV11-3 and TRBJ2-5, with a weak D call TRBD2 (5 bases). Looked up from germline, CDR1 is SGHNT and CDR2 is YENEEA. The CDR3 has 16 amino acids. The V gene lost 8 bases and the J gene lost 5 bases, with 24 bases spanning the gap. DNA of the CDR3: TGTGCCAGCGCCTCCCGGTACAGAGGGTGGTGGGAGACCCAGTACTTC. Translation: CASASRYRGWWETQYF.

The CDR3 bases are TGTGCCAGCAGTTTCACGGGACTTGGTGAAGCTTTCTTT. This codes for CASSFTGLGEAFF. This chain connects TRBV28 to TRBJ1-1, with D maybe TRBD1 (5 bases). Trimming shortened V by 3 bases and J by 7 bases, and 12 bases separated the two germline ends. The CDR3 is made up of 13 amino acids. Germline CDR1 is MDHEN and CDR2 is SYDVKM.

The rearrangement joins TRBV5-1 to TRBJ1-2; 7 bases agree with TRBD1. Per germline, CDR1 SGHRS and CDR2 YFSETQ. This CDR3 is 14 amino acids long. V shed 3 bases and J 10 bases; nucleotides not matched to a gene: 12. The DNA for the CDR3 is TGCGCCAGCAGCTACACTGGGACAGCTGATGTCTACACCTTC. This codes for CASSYTGTADVYTF.

The chain uses TRBV6-1 and TRBJ2-5; 8 positions agree with TRBD1. V was pared by 0 bases and J by 4 bases, with 7 bases of the junction left unmatched. The CDR3 totals 16 residues. CDR1 is MNHNS, CDR2 SASEGT, per germline. This CDR3 reads CASSEAQGARGETQYF. CDR3 coding DNA: TGTGCCAGCAGTGAAGCCCAGGGGGCGCGAGGAGAGACCCAGTACTTC.

The chain links TRBV9 to TRBJ2-7; 8 bases align to TRBD2. Germline trimming cut 4 bases from V and 3 bases from J; bases unmatched to any gene: 15. The CDR3 length is 17 residues. Germline lookup yields CDR1 SGDLS and CDR2 YYNGEE. The CDR3 sequence: CASSPSWGAGGYYEQYV. DNA for the CDR3: TGTGCCAGCAGCCCCTCCTGGGGGGCGGGGGGCTACTACGAGCAGTACGTC.

This rearrangement joins TRBV5-1 to TRBJ2-3; D is unclear. The germline V gene encodes CDR1 SGHRS and CDR2 YFSETQ. The CDR3 covers 13 residues. V lost 5 bases, J lost 4 bases, and 11 bases lay in between. CDR3 DNA: TGCGCCAGCAGAGGAGATTCCTCAGATACGCAGTATTTT. Residues: CASRGDSSDTQYF.

This clone was recorded once. This chain joins TRBV7-3 and TRBJ2-5; possible D gene TRBD2, 5 bases. This CDR3 is built from 15 residues. Germline V gives CDR1 SGHTA, CDR2 FQGTGA. Trimming took off 0 bases at V and 2 bases at J, with 10 bases between the two ends. The CDR3 is CASSLTPGWQETQYF. In DNA form, the CDR3 reads TGTGCCAGCAGCTTAACACCGGGATGGCAAGAGACCCAGTACTTC.

V is TRBV19 and J is TRBJ1-2; the D is unclear. V gave up 1 base and J gave up 4 bases, with 16 bases separating them. The CDR3 loop spans 16 amino acids. The germline CDR1 and CDR2 sequences are LNHDA and SQIVND (reference sequence). CDR3 amino acids: CASSIAAAQTAYGYTF. CDR3 DNA sequence: TGTGCCAGTAGTATAGCTGCAGCCCAAACAGCCTATGGCTACACCTTC. Combining the CDR3 with reference TRBV19 and TRBJ1-2 gives the whole variable domain DGGITQSPKYLFRKEGQNVTLSCEQNLNHDAMYWYRQDPGQGLRLIYYSQIVNDFQKGDIAEGYSVSREKKESFPLTVTSAQKNPTAFYLCASSIAAAQTAYGYTFGSGTRLTVV.

The chain has TRBV7-2 and TRBJ1-4; D is perhaps TRBD1 (5 bases). The CDR3 consists of 15 residues. Trimming removed 1 base at V and 7 bases at J, with 13 bases between. Germline V gives CDR1 SGHTA, CDR2 FQGNSA. The CDR3 loop reads CASSLVRGVGEKLFF. The CDR3 nucleotides are TGTGCCAGCAGCTTAGTTAGGGGCGTGGGTGAAAAACTGTTTTTT. The full variable domain, completed using reference TRBV7-2 and TRBJ1-4, is GAGVSQSPSNKVTEKGKDVELRCDPISGHTALYWYRQSLGQGLEFLIYFQGNSAPDKSGLPSDRFSAERTGGSVSTLTIQRTQQEDSAVYLCASSLVRGVGEKLFFGSGTQLSVL.